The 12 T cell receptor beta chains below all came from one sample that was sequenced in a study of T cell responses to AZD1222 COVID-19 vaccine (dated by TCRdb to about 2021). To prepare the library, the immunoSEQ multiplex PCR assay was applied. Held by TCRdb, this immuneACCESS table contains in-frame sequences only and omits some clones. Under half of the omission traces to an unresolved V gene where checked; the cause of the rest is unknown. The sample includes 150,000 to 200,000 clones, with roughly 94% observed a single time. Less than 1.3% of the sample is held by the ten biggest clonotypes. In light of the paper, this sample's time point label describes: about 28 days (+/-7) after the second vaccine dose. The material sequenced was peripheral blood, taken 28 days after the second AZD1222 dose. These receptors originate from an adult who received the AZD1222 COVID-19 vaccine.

The CDR3 sequence is CAWTVAPGNTIYF. The CDR3 DNA reads TGTGCCTGGACGGTGGCCCCTGGAAACACCATATATTTT. V gene TRBV30 combines with J gene TRBJ1-3, with D unresolved. Germline V gene data show CDR1 as GTSNPN and CDR2 as SVGIG (reference sequence). This CDR3 is 13 amino acids long. V shed 4 bases and J shed 2 bases, with 9 bases lying between them.

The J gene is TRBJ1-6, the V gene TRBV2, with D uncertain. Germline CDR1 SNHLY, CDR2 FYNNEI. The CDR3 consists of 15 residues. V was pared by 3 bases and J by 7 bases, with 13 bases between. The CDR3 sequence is CASSEREALNSPLHF. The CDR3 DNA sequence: TGTGCCAGCAGTGAGCGCGAGGCGTTAAATTCACCCCTCCACTTT.

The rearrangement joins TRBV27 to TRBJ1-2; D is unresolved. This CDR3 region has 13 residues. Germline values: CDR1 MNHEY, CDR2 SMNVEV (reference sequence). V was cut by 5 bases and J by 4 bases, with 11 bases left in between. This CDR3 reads CASSPSDGYGYTF. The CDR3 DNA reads TGTGCCAGCAGTCCATCCGATGGCTATGGCTACACCTTC.

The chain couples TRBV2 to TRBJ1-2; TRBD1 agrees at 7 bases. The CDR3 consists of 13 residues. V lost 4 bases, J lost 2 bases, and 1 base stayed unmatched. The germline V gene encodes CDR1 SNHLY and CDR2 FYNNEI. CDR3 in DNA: TGTGCCAGCAGTGCGACAGGGAACTATGGCTACACCTTC. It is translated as CASSATGNYGYTF.

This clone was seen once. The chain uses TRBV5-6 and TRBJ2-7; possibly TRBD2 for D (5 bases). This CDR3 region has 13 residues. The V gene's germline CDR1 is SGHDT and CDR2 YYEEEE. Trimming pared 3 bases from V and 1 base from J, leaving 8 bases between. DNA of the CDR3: TGTGCCAGCAGCTCGGGATTGTCCTACGAGCAGTACTTC. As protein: CASSSGLSYEQYF.

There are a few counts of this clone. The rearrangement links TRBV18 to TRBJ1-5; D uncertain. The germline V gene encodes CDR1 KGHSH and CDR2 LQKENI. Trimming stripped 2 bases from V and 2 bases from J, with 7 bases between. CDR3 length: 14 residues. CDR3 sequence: CASSPRVGNQPQHF. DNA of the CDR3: TGTGCCAGCTCACCAAGGGTGGGCAATCAGCCCCAGCATTTT. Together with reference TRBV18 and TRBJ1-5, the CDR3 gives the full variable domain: NAGVMQNPRHLVRRRGQEARLRCSPMKGHSHVYWYRQLPEEGLKFMVYLQKENIIDESGMPKERFSAEFPKEGPSILRIQQVVRGDSAAYFCASSPRVGNQPQHFGDGTRLSIL.

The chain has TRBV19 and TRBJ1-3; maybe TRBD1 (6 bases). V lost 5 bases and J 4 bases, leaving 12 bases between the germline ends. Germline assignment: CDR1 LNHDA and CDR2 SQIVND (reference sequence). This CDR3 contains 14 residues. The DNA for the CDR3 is TGTGCCAGTAGTGGCCAGGGGTCCGGAAACACCATATATTTT. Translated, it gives CASSGQGSGNTIYF.

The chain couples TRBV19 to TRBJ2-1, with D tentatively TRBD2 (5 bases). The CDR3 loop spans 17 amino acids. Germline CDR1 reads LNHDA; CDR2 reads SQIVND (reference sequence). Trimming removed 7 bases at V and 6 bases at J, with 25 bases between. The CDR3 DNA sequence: TGTGCCAGTACCAAATACCCACCCGGGATGTTTGCCAATGAGCAGTTCTTC. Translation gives CASTKYPPGMFANEQFF.

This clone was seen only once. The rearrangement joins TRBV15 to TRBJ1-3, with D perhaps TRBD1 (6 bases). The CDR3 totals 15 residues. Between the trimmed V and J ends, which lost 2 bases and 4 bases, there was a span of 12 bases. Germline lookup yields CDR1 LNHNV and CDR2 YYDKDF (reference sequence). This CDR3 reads CATSRQQGYGNTIYF. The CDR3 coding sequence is TGTGCCACCAGCAGACAACAGGGTTACGGAAACACCATATATTTT.

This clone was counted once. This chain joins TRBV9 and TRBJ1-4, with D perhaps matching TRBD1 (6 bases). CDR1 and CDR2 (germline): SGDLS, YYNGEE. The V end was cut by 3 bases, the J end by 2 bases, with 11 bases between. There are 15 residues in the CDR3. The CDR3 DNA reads TGTGCCAGCAGCGCCGGGGGGCAGACTAATGAAAAACTGTTTTTT. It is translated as CASSAGGQTNEKLFF.

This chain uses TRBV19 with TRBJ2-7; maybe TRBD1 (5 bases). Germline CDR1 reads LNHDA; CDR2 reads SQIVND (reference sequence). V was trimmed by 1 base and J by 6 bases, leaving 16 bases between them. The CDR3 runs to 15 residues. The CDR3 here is CASSIGRGAFREQYF. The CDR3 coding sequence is TGTGCCAGTAGTATAGGACGTGGGGCTTTTCGCGAGCAGTACTTC.

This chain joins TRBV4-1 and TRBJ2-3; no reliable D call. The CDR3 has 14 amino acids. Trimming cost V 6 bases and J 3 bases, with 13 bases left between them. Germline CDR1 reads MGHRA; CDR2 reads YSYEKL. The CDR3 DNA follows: TGCGCCAGCAGTCCGGGCCCGGCGACAGATACGCAGTATTTT. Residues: CASSPGPATDTQYF.